This T cell receptor beta chain was documented in a study of T cells in localized non-small cell lung cancer. Data came from immunoSEQ multiplex PCR; TCRdb stores just in-frame clones and leaves some out. This table has around 29,000 clones, roughly 88% appearing once. Details on this clone: The antigen is undetermined.

Findings and caveats of the study: A median of about 60 of the top 100 tumor clones appeared in adjacent lung, which was paired and uninvolved. The tumor had only one region sequenced, so heterogeneity remains possible. Peak T cell clonality was found in uninvolved adjacent lung, exceeding tumor. Longer survival (overall) was linked to higher T cell density in blood.

After removal of 8 bases from V and 10 bases from J, the junction contained 6 bases not matched to a gene. CDR3 size: 13 residues. Looked up from germline, CDR1 is MNHEY and CDR2 is SMNVEV (reference sequence). The receptor was isolated from a woman aged 40-75 years with stage I lung adenocarcinoma. Sequencing was performed on peripheral blood, taken before any cancer treatment. The rearrangement links TRBV27 to TRBJ1-6; 9 bases match TRBD1. CDR3 loop: CASGGTGRSPLHF. The CDR3 DNA follows: TGTGCCAGCGGAGGGACAGGGCGGTCACCCCTCCACTTT.